This is a list of T cell receptor beta chains from one sample in a study of response to subunit inactivated influenza vaccine. MiXCR, run by TCRdb on the RT-PCR reads, gives a single entry per CDR3 protein. Among approximately 500,000 distinct CDR3 sequences, around a quarter were seen once, and the ten largest hold 2.5% to 3%. The same specimen was also included in a second study, on T cells expressing NK-cell markers.

This material consisted of CD4+ T cells sorted from PBMCs, taken 11 to 12 days after vaccination. These receptors all stem from a man in his fifties or sixties who received an inactivated influenza vaccine. The conserved cysteine and the conserved F or W are not part of the CDR3 here.

v_gene	j_gene	CDR3aa
TRBV20-1	TRBJ2-5	SARNGETQY
TRBV20-1	TRBJ1-4	SASLLGLNEKLF
TRBV5-1	TRBJ2-2	ASMREGNTGELF
TRBV15	TRBJ2-5	ATSIQLERETQY
TRBV9	TRBJ2-7	ASSVGDRTGIDEQY
TRBV5-6	TRBJ2-5	ASRRGWGQAETQY
TRBV28	TRBJ2-3	ASSDTSGGTDTQY
TRBV5-6	TRBJ2-1	ASSLVASVSYNEQF
TRBV4-2	TRBJ1-3	ASSSHRGDGNTIY
TRBV29-1	TRBJ2-5	SSRTGGEPTQY
TRBV21-1	TRBJ2-1	ASSKGSWAGGSYNEQF
TRBV7-6	TRBJ2-7	ASSLGGYHYEQY
TRBV27	TRBJ1-6	ASSLRPGYDSPLH
TRBV5-1	TRBJ2-7	ASSLVAGAPGVQY
TRBV11-1	TRBJ2-5	ASSSTAGQGYSIYETQY
TRBV20-1	TRBJ2-5	SAGGQGVQTQY
TRBV20-1	TRBJ2-3	SASQWRTVVDTQY
TRBV7-2	TRBJ2-5	ASLSGLAGSETQY
TRBV30	TRBJ2-7	AWSGSRGTSRYEQY
TRBV12-3/TRBV12-4	TRBJ2-3	ASSFSSSGGASTDTQY
TRBV5-1	TRBJ2-7	ASSRAWGPGTSGSYEQY
TRBV28	TRBJ2-3	ASSLKFTPADTQY
TRBV7-2	TRBJ1-5	ASSSAYYSNQPQH
TRBV7-8	TRBJ1-1	ASSLMSQAGQGGTEAF
TRBV4-3	TRBJ2-3	ASSQGVPDTQY
TRBV5-1	TRBJ2-1	ASVIASGSNEQF
TRBV4-3	TRBJ2-3	ASSHGEGITDTQY
TRBV6-6	TRBJ2-7	ASSSGLAGEQY
TRBV6-1	TRBJ2-1	ASRGPGAKNEQF
TRBV28	TRBJ2-7	ASSFEAATYEQY
TRBV7-2	TRBJ2-7	ASSLQQGRPYEQY
TRBV12-3/TRBV12-4	TRBJ2-2	ASKKAPGELF
TRBV10-1	TRBJ2-3	ASSVGGSGADTQY
TRBV10-3	TRBJ2-5	AISESNTPGTQY
TRBV3-1	TRBJ1-1	ASSQNAGNTEAF
TRBV12-3/TRBV12-4	TRBJ2-5	ASSPNSGMQETQY
TRBV20-1	TRBJ1-4	SARAGRRGRANEKLF
TRBV5-1	TRBJ2-2	ASSGTGATGELF
TRBV3-1	TRBJ2-7	ASSQGPGTTYEQY
TRBV2	TRBJ2-3	ASSRQQGHLITDTQY